One and the same sample provided the 3 T cell receptor beta chains below, sequenced in a study of CD4+ T cells in melanoma. Some clones are missing from TCRdb's copy, which holds only in-frame ones; the method was immunoSEQ multiplex PCR. Of about 140,000 clones listed, approximately 91% were seen once; the top ten hold 1.5%. These receptors originate from a human donor with melanoma.

CDR3 in DNA: TGTGCCAGCAGCCCGGACGGCAGCTCCTACAATGAGCAGTTCTTC. Its protein product is CASSPDGSSYNEQFF. The chain joins TRBV5-4 to TRBJ2-1; no definite D call. CDR3 length equals 15 residues. The germline V gene encodes CDR1 SGHNT and CDR2 YYREEE (reference sequence). Trimming took 4 bases from V and 0 from J, leaving 11 bases between them.

This clone was observed once. The chain employs TRBV7-9 and TRBJ2-5, with a possible D match to TRBD1 (6 bases). The CDR3 extends over 15 amino acids. Per germline, CDR1 SEHNR and CDR2 FQNEAQ (reference sequence). Trimming shortened V by 2 bases and J by 7 bases, and 17 bases separated the two germline ends. For the CDR3, the DNA is TGTGCCAGCAGCTTAAGTAACACCCGAGGGGGGACCCAGTACTTC. Protein: CASSLSNTRGGTQYF. Variable domain in full (rest from reference TRBV7-9 and TRBJ2-5): DTGVSQNPRHKITKRGQNVTFRCDPISEHNRLYWYRQTLGQGPEFLTYFQNEAQLEKSRLLSDRFSAERPKGSFSTLEIQRTEQGDSAMYLCASSLSNTRGGTQYFGPGTRLLVL.

CDR3 loop: CASSVDRANQPQHF. The CDR3 nucleotides read TGTGCCAGCTCCGTTGACAGGGCCAATCAGCCCCAGCATTTT. V and J are TRBV2 and TRBJ1-5; 7 nucleotides align to TRBD1. Germline-derived CDR1 and CDR2 are SNHLY and FYNNEI. J was trimmed by 3 bases and V by 8 bases; bases with no gene match: 7. The CDR3 contains 14 residues.